The present T cell receptor beta chain was sequenced within a study of blood T cells in healthy people across ages. This CDR3 spans 12 amino acids. Germline V gene sequence: CDR1 SQVTM, CDR2 ANQGSEA. The V and J ends lost 7 bases and 3 bases respectively, with 13 bases between them. The authors isolated at least 6 million PBMCs per sample. Total RNA was isolated from each sample in quantities of at least 5 micrograms. Using a J-beta primer mix together with a sample-barcoded 5' primer, a second PCR was run for roughly 6 to 11 cycles. Each cDNA molecule, via a template-switch adaptor with 12 random nucleotides, was tagged. One entry per CDR3 protein results from TCRdb running MiXCR on the 5' RACE reads. Of 1,500,000 or so distinct CDR3 sequences in the sample, 59% were seen once.

Sample: blood. This chain uses TRBV29-1 with TRBJ2-7; the D is unclear. The TCR comes from a man between 18 and 29 years old in good health. CDR3: CSAGPSGYEQYF. Written as DNA, the CDR3 is TGCAGCGCGGGCCCCTCCGGCTACGAGCAGTACTTC.